The clone carrying this T cell receptor beta chain came up a few times. The antigen is not known. Clones were sequenced by immunoSEQ multiplex PCR, and TCRdb holds only the in-frame ones, with some missing. The sample records 110,000 to 150,000 clones, approximately 85% being singletons. The sample comes from a study of T cell responses to AZD1222 COVID-19 vaccine. In the study overall: Pooled together were second doses at about 4 or about 12 weeks. Study results and limitations: Repertoire collection took place solely once the T cell response had peaked. Baseline seropositivity occurred in only 5 or 6 AZD1222 recipients. Most donors were white British and more were female, and clonal diversity was possibly underestimated.

The length of the CDR3 is 13 residues. V lost 5 bases, J lost 2 bases, and 10 bases lay in between. Germline V gene data show CDR1 as SGHRS and CDR2 as YFSETQ. This sequence joins TRBV5-1 and TRBJ1-1; no clear D gene. The clonotype originates from an adult in good health. Sequences were derived from peripheral blood, sampled on day 0 of AZD1222 vaccination. CDR3 protein: CASRTGVNTEAFF. DNA for the CDR3: TGCGCCAGCAGAACGGGAGTCAACACTGAAGCTTTCTTT. Combining the CDR3 with reference TRBV5-1 and TRBJ1-1 gives the whole variable domain KAGVTQTPRYLIKTRGQQVTLSCSPISGHRSVSWYQQTPGQGLQFLFEYFSETQRNKGNFPGRFSGRQFSNSRSEMNVSTLELGDSALYLCASRTGVNTEAFFGQGTRLTVV.